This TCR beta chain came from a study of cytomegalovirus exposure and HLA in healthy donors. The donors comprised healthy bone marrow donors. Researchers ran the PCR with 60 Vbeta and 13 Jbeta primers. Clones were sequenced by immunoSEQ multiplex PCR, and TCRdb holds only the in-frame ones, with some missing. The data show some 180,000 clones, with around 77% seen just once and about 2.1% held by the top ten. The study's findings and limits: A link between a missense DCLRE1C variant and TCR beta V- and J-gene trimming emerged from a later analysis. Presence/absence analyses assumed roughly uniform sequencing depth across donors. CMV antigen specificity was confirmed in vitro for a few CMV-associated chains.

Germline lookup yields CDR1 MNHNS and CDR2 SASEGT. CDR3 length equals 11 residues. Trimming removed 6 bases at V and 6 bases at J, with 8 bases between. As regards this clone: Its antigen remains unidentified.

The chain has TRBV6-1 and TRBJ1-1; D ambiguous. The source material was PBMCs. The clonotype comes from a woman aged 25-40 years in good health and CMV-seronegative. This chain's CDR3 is CASRQLAEAFF. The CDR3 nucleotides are TGTGCCAGCAGACAGCTCGCTGAAGCTTTCTTT.